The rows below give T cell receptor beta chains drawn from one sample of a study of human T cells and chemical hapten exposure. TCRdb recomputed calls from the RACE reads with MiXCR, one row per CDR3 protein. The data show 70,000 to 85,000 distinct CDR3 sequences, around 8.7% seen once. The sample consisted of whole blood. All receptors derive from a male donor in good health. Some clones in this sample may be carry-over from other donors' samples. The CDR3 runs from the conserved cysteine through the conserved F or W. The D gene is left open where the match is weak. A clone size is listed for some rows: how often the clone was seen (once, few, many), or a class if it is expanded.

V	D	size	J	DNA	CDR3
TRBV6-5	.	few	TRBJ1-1	TGTGCCAGCAGTTACTCGCCGCGGGAAAACACTGAAGCTTTCTTT	CASSYSPRENTEAFF
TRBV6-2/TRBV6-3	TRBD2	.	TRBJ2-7	TGTGCCAGCAGGTCCATAGCGGGAGGGCCCTGGGAGCAGTACTTC	CASRSIAGGPWEQYF
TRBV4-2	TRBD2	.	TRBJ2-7	TGTGCCAGCAGCCAAGAGGGAACTAGCGGGATGAACGAGCAGTACTTC	CASSQEGTSGMNEQYF
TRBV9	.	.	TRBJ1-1	TGTGCCAGCAGCGTAAGTTCCAACACTGAAGCTTTCTTT	CASSVSSNTEAFF
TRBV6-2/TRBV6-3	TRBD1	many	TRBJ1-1	TGTGCCAGCAGTGAAGACAGGGGCTATAAATTGATCTTT	CASSEDRGYKLIF
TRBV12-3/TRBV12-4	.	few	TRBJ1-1	TGTGCCATAGGCTCGTTTCCCCTTGAAGCTTTCTTT	CAIGSFPLEAFF
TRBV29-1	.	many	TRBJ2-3	TGCAGCGTTGAGGTCCCCCAAGGAAGCACAGATACGCAGTATTTT	CSVEVPQGSTDTQYF
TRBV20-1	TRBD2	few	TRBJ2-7	TGCAGTGCTAGGGGAACTAGCGGGAGAAATAAATACGAGCAGTACTTC	CSARGTSGRNKYEQYF
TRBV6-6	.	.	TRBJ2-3	TGTGCCAGCAGTTACTCGGTGAGCGCAGATACGCAGTATTTT	CASSYSVSADTQYF
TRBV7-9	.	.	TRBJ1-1	TGTGCCAGCAGCATTGGGGGAAACACTGAAGCTTTCTTT	CASSIGGNTEAFF
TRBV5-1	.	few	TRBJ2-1	TGCGCCAGCAGCATCGGTGGGGTTGAGCAGTTCTTC	CASSIGGVEQFF
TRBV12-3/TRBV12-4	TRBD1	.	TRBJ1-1	TGTGCCAGCAGTTGGACAGGGCTGAACACTGAAGCTTTCTTT	CASSWTGLNTEAFF
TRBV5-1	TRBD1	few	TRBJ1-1	TGCGCCAGCAGCTTGGACAGGGGGCTGGACACTGAAGCTTTCTTT	CASSLDRGLDTEAFF
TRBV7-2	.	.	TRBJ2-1	TGTGCCAGCAGCTTAGGTCTTAGCGACTACAATGAGCAGTTCTTC	CASSLGLSDYNEQFF
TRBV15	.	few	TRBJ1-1	TGTGCCACCAGCCGCCTTGGGGGCCCTGAAGCTTTCTTT	CATSRLGGPEAFF
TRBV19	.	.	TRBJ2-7	TGTGCCAGTAGTATAAGGGGTTACGAGCAGTACTTC	CASSIRGYEQYF
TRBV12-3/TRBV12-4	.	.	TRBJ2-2	TGTGCCAGCAGCCCCGGGCCCACCGGGGAGCTGTTTTTT	CASSPGPTGELFF
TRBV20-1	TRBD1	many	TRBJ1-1	TGCAGTGCAAAGAATGGACAGGGCGGGACTGAAGCTTTCTTT	CSAKNGQGGTEAFF
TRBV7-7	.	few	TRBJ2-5	TGTGCCAGCAGCGAGCTTGGGCAGGGTGGAGAGACCCAGTACTTC	CASSELGQGGETQYF
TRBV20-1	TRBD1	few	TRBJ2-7	TGCAGTGCTTCTCACCGGGACAGCCAGGTGAAGGAGCAGTACTTC	CSASHRDSQVKEQYF
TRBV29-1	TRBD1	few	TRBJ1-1	TGCAGCGCGGGACAGGGATTGAACACTGAAGCTTTCTTT	CSAGQGLNTEAFF
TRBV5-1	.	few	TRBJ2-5	TGCGCCAGCAGCTTACAGCGGGAAGAGACCCAGTACTTC	CASSLQREETQYF
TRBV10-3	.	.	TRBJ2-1	TGTGCCATCAGTGAGGCGGGAAGGGGTCCTGAGCAGTTCTTC	CAISEAGRGPEQFF
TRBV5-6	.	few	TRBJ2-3	TGTGCCAGCAGCTCCGTGGAGGAGGATACGCAGTATTTT	CASSSVEEDTQYF
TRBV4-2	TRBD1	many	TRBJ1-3	TGTGCCAGCAGCCAGGAAACAGGGGGTTCAGGAAACACCATATATTTT	CASSQETGGSGNTIYF
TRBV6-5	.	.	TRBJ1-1	TGTGCCAGCAGTTATCTTCGAGGGAAGTCTGAAGCTTTCTTT	CASSYLRGKSEAFF
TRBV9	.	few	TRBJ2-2	TGTGCCAGCAGCCTTCCGGGTCCTACAAACACCGGGGAGCTGTTTTTT	CASSLPGPTNTGELFF